This T cell receptor beta chain comes out of a study of shared clonotypes between healthy human individuals. A note on this clone: Its target is unknown.

TCRdb keeps only in-frame clones here, not all; method: immunoSEQ multiplex PCR. The data contain 2 million to 2.5 million clones, 95% of them singletons. V was cut by 5 bases and J by 2 bases, with 17 bases left in between. The CDR3 length is 15 residues. CDR1 SGHRS and CDR2 YFSETQ come from the germline V gene. Findings and limits, study-wide: Memory subsets had estimated richness that was generally smaller than that of naive subsets. Rarefaction curves obtained for sorted subsets showed sequencing incomplete despite large depth. It was anticipated that sequencing depth would influence how many clonotypes donors shared.

This TCR was sampled from a man aged 18 to 35 in good health. Sequences were obtained from naive CD4+ T cells sorted from blood. The subset denotes: CD45RA+ positively selected. The V gene is TRBV5-1, the J gene TRBJ2-7; D is undetermined. CDR3 region: CASRSRPNTPYEQYF. The CDR3 bases are TGCGCCAGCAGGAGTCGGCCGAACACACCCTACGAGCAGTACTTC.